This entry describes one TCR beta chain. Its antigen is as yet unknown. These data come from a study of long-term antiretroviral therapy in people with HIV. At the level of the study: The earliest specimens came about a decade ahead of the 2015 immediate-ART recommendation. Findings and limits, study-wide: Collection of the blood, which took place between 2004 and 2017, possibly occurred under older ART regimens. Researchers lacked any data on ART adherence, viral resistance or therapy changes.

Sequencing used immunoSEQ v3.0 at survey level. The assay was immunoSEQ multiplex PCR, and TCRdb's table has in-frame clones only and misses some. Among around 20,000 clones listed, roughly 80% were seen once. Cryopreserved PBMC numbered roughly 1-10 million per sample before DNA extraction. In germline, CDR1 is SGHVS, CDR2 FQNEAQ. The CDR3 covers 17 residues. After removal of 1 base from V and 3 bases from J, the junction contained 7 bases not matched to a gene. The TCR was taken from a woman under 30 with HIV. The material sequenced was unsorted PBMCs, taken 0.6 years after starting antiretroviral therapy. The chain employs TRBV7-8 and TRBJ1-4, with 8 bases aligning to TRBD1. CDR3 nucleotide sequence: TGTGCCAGCAGCTTAGTCCCAGGGGGCCAGTCTAATGAAAAACTGTTTTTT. This sequence encodes CASSLVPGGQSNEKLFF.